Below are 30 T cell receptor beta chains sequenced from a single sample in a study of blood T cell repertoires in COVID-19. The method was immunoSEQ multiplex PCR; TCRdb's version includes in-frame clones alone and lacks a portion of them. The sample carries more than 45,000 clones, about 81% recorded once. The source material was peripheral blood. The origin of the receptors is a woman aged 60-75 years with acute or convalescent COVID-19.

The V and J genes are TRBV5-1 and TRBJ2-5; 8 bases agree with TRBD1. Per the germline V gene, CDR1 is SGHRS and CDR2 is YFSETQ. This CDR3 is built from 16 residues. The junction had 14 bases not matched to a gene; V was cut back by 7 bases and J by 3 bases. CDR3: CASCVGQGVHKETQYF. CDR3 coding DNA: TGCGCCAGCTGCGTTGGACAGGGAGTACATAAAGAGACCCAGTACTTC.

The chain employs TRBV12-3 or TRBV12-4 and TRBJ2-1, with 7 bases aligning to TRBD1. CDR3 length equals 12 residues. The J segment lost 12 bases and the V segment lost 7 bases, leaving 9 bases of the junction unmatched. The CDR3 nucleotides read TGTGCCAGCACCCACAGGGGCCCGGGGCAGTTCTTC. This translates into CASTHRGPGQFF.

J is TRBJ2-5 and V is TRBV5-6, with 9 bases that match TRBD2. V lost 0 bases, J lost 5 bases, and 5 bases stayed unmatched. CDR1 is SGHDT and CDR2 is YYEEEE in the germline V gene. This CDR3 region has 15 residues. The CDR3, as DNA: TGTGCCAGCAGCTTGGTGATAGCGGGGGTCGAGACCCAGTACTTC. This gives the protein CASSLVIAGVETQYF.

This chain uses TRBV2 with TRBJ2-1, with D perhaps matching TRBD2 (7 bases). The V and J ends lost 7 bases and 0 bases respectively, with 13 bases between them. This CDR3 has 15 amino acids. Germline CDR1 reads SNHLY; CDR2 reads FYNNEI. The DNA of the CDR3 is TGTGCCAGCAAGGGGGGGGCTAGCTCCTACAATGAGCAGTTCTTC. Its protein product is CASKGGASSYNEQFF.

This clone was detected only once. This chain links TRBV11-2 with TRBJ2-7, with 8 bases lining up with TRBD1. The V gene end was trimmed by 3 bases and the J gene end by 6 bases; junction bases not matched to a gene: 13. The CDR3 covers 16 residues. Germline V gene data show CDR1 as SGHAT and CDR2 as FQNNGV. The CDR3 DNA is TGTGCCAGCAGCTTCCAAACGGACAGGGTTGGGGGCGAGCAGTACTTC. Protein sequence: CASSFQTDRVGGEQYF.

This chain uses TRBV5-4 with TRBJ1-2; 7 nucleotides line up with TRBD1. V dropped 4 bases and J dropped 8; count of bases not matched to a gene: 17. Germline V gives CDR1 SGHNT, CDR2 YYREEE (reference sequence). The CDR3 runs to 16 residues. The CDR3 spells CASSPEDRFGFRGYTF. The CDR3 DNA follows: TGTGCCAGCAGCCCAGAGGACAGGTTTGGGTTCAGAGGCTACACCTTC.

The V gene is TRBV28, the J gene TRBJ2-3; no clear D gene. V lost 3 bases, J lost 1 base, and 8 bases lay in between. Germline V CDR1 and CDR2: MDHEN, SYDVKM. There are 14 residues in the CDR3. In DNA, the CDR3 is TGTGCCAGCAGTTTTCTCCAGGGCACAGATACGCAGTATTTT. Translation gives CASSFLQGTDTQYF. Full variable domain (missing parts from reference TRBV28 and TRBJ2-3): DVKVTQSSRYLVKRTGEKVFLECVQDMDHENMFWYRQDPGLGLRLIYFSYDVKMKEKGDIPEGYSVSREKKERFSLILESASTNQTSMYLCASSFLQGTDTQYFGPGTRLTVL.

This chain links TRBV9 with TRBJ2-3; 7 positions agree with TRBD2. This CDR3 contains 18 residues. Germline V lookup: CDR1 SGDLS, CDR2 YYNGEE. V shed 0 bases and J 3 bases; nucleotides not matched to a gene: 13. This CDR3 reads CASSVDPAGAGRTDTQYF. DNA of the CDR3: TGTGCCAGCAGCGTAGATCCCGCAGGAGCGGGGAGAACAGATACGCAGTATTTT. Looking up the rest from reference TRBV9 and TRBJ2-3 gives the full variable domain: DSGVTQTPKHLITATGQRVTLRCSPRSGDLSVYWYQQSLDQGLQFLIQYYNGEERAKGNILERFSAQQFPDLHSELNLSSLELGDSALYFCASSVDPAGAGRTDTQYFGPGTRLTVL.

The chain joins TRBV5-1 to TRBJ2-2; 8 bases match TRBD1. The CDR3 runs to 15 residues. The germline gives CDR1 SGHRS, CDR2 YFSETQ. J was trimmed by 1 base and V by 4 bases; bases with no gene match: 3. The CDR3 is CASSTGTGNTGELFF. CDR3 DNA: TGCGCCAGCAGCACCGGGACAGGGAACACCGGGGAGCTGTTTTTT.

The chain recombines TRBV11-2 with TRBJ1-2; 9 positions agree with TRBD1. The V segment lost 1 base and the J segment 4 bases; nucleotides outside the gene matches: 16. CDR1 and CDR2 (germline): SGHAT, FQNNGV. This CDR3 comprises 19 residues. The CDR3 loop reads CASSLALGTGTTLGYGYTF. The CDR3 DNA sequence: TGTGCCAGCAGCTTAGCGCTCGGGACAGGGACTACCCTAGGCTATGGCTACACCTTC.

The rearrangement joins TRBV7-2 to TRBJ1-6; D not resolved. Between the trimmed V and J ends, which lost 5 bases and 7 bases, there was a span of 12 bases. The CDR3 runs 14 residues. Per the germline V gene, CDR1 is SGHTA and CDR2 is FQGNSA. The CDR3 is CASSDPLRNSPLHF. CDR3 bases: TGTGCCAGCAGCGATCCCCTACGGAATTCACCCCTCCACTTT.

The rearrangement uses TRBV5-5 and TRBJ2-3, with 9 nucleotides matching TRBD1. CDR1 SGHKS and CDR2 YYEKEE come from the germline V gene (reference sequence). Unmatched junction bases numbered 13, after V lost 4 bases and J lost 4 bases. The CDR3 is 17 amino acids. CDR3: CASSQIRTGVGADTQYF. CDR3 in DNA: TGTGCCAGCAGCCAGATTAGGACAGGGGTAGGGGCAGATACGCAGTATTTT.

The rearrangement uses TRBV15 and TRBJ1-5; no clear D gene. Per germline, CDR1 LNHNV and CDR2 YYDKDF (reference sequence). This CDR3 contains 13 residues. Between the trimmed V and J ends, which lost 0 bases and 16 bases, there was a span of 16 bases. The CDR3: CATSRDLRSPIHF. Here the CDR3 DNA reads TGTGCCACCAGCAGAGATTTAAGGAGCCCTATCCATTTT.

The chain combines TRBV5-1 with TRBJ2-7; TRBD1 is a possible D gene (6 bases). The CDR3 has 17 residues. Trimming removed 1 base from V and 2 bases from J, with 19 bases in between. Germline V gene data show CDR1 as SGHRS and CDR2 as YFSETQ. CDR3: CASSLRSRTVNPYEQYF. CDR3 bases: TGCGCCAGCAGCTTGCGATCGAGGACAGTGAATCCCTACGAGCAGTACTTC.

The CDR3: CASSLLQGRELFF. CDR3 in DNA: TGTGCCAGCAGCTTACTTCAGGGCAGGGAGCTGTTTTTT. The chain links TRBV7-3 to TRBJ2-2; the D gene is possibly TRBD1 (5 bases). The V gene's germline CDR1 is SGHTA and CDR2 FQGTGA. Trimming shortened V by 2 bases and J by 9 bases, and 10 bases separated the two germline ends. The CDR3 has 13 amino acids.

The rearrangement links TRBV5-6 to TRBJ1-2, with D possibly being TRBD1 (6 bases). Trimming pared 2 bases from V and 11 bases from J, leaving 19 bases between. Germline V gene sequence: CDR1 SGHDT, CDR2 YYEEEE. The CDR3 is 14 residues long. The CDR3 DNA reads as TGTGCCAGCAGCTTCAGAAACAGGGACGTCGGTTACACCTTC. Amino acids: CASSFRNRDVGYTF. Full variable domain (outside the CDR3, taken from reference TRBV5-6 and TRBJ1-2): DAGVTQSPTHLIKTRGQQVTLRCSPKSGHDTVSWYQQALGQGPQFIFQYYEEEERQRGNFPDRFSGHQFPNYSSELNVNALLLGDSALYLCASSFRNRDVGYTFGSGTRLTVV.

The count of this clone is one. The chain employs TRBV4-2 and TRBJ2-5, with D possibly TRBD1 on 6 matching bases. The length of the CDR3 is 16 residues. The germline gives CDR1 LGHNA, CDR2 YNFKEQ. The ends were cut back, 5 bases at V and 4 bases at J, with 20 bases in the middle. The DNA for the CDR3 is TGTGCCAGCAGCGAGGGTAGTGGGGGCAGAGGAGAGACCCAGTACTTC. This encodes CASSEGSGGRGETQYF.

CDR3 sequence: CASSLGLEQGSGNTIYF. CDR3 DNA sequence: TGTGCCAGCAGCTTAGGACTCGAACAGGGCTCTGGAAACACCATATATTTT. The V call is TRBV13, the J call TRBJ1-3; D might be TRBD1 (6 bases). Germline loops: CDR1 PRHDT, CDR2 FYEKMQ (reference sequence). The ends were cut back, 0 bases at V and 0 bases at J, with 12 bases in the middle. This CDR3 region has 17 residues.

The chain is built from TRBV6-1 and TRBJ2-7; 8 nucleotides align to TRBD1. The CDR3 sequence is 18 residues long. Losses at the gene ends were 4 bases for V and 4 bases for J; bases not matched to a gene: 18. CDR1 is MNHNS, CDR2 SASEGT, per germline. The DNA for the CDR3 is TGTGCCAGCAGTGTTGGGACAGGAGGTTTAAGGGTATCGTACGAGCAGTACTTC. It yields the protein CASSVGTGGLRVSYEQYF.

V is TRBV18 and J is TRBJ1-2; D not certain. The CDR3 has 16 residues. The V end lost 0 bases, the J end lost 1 base, and 12 bases lay between the germline ends. The germline V gene encodes CDR1 KGHSH and CDR2 LQKENI. CDR3 sequence (DNA): TGTGCCAGCTCACCACCGCCTGGACTCTTTAACTATGGCTACACCTTC. Protein product: CASSPPPGLFNYGYTF.

The V gene is TRBV5-1, the J gene TRBJ1-2, with TRBD1 matching over 10 bases. The junction had 4 bases not matched to a gene; V was cut back by 4 bases and J by 7 bases. Germline V gene sequence: CDR1 SGHRS, CDR2 YFSETQ. The CDR3 has 13 residues. DNA of the CDR3: TGCGCCAGCAGCGCGGGACAGGGGAGTGGCTACACCTTC. It translates to CASSAGQGSGYTF.

The V and J genes are TRBV15 and TRBJ2-7; D possibly corresponds to TRBD1 (5 bases). Trimming shortened V by 2 bases and J by 3 bases, and 14 bases separated the two germline ends. Germline CDR1 reads LNHNV; CDR2 reads YYDKDF (reference sequence). The CDR3 consists of 15 residues. CDR3 nucleotide sequence: TGTGCCACCAGCAGAACAGGCCCTCACAACTACGAGCAGTACTTC. Protein sequence: CATSRTGPHNYEQYF.

V usage is TRBV18 and J usage is TRBJ1-6; D call uncertain. From germline, CDR1 is KGHSH and CDR2 LQKENI. CDR3 length: 14 amino acids. The germline V and J ends were trimmed by 2 bases and 7 bases, with 9 bases remaining between them. CDR3 loop: CASSPEVANSPLHF. The CDR3 nucleotides are TGTGCCAGCTCACCAGAGGTGGCCAATTCACCCCTCCACTTT.

The V gene is TRBV6-4, the J gene TRBJ2-2, with TRBD2 matching 9 bases. The junction had 2 bases not matched to a gene; V was cut back by 2 bases and J by 4 bases. The CDR3 is 15 amino acids. From germline, CDR1 is MRHNA and CDR2 SNTAGT. The CDR3 protein is CASSDKAGGTGELFF. CDR3 DNA sequence: TGTGCCAGCAGTGACAAAGCGGGGGGCACCGGGGAGCTGTTTTTT.

This clone has only one observation. The chain employs TRBV7-3 and TRBJ2-7; D call uncertain. Trimming left V 5 bases short and J 7 bases short, with 18 bases between. The germline CDR1 and CDR2 sequences are SGHTA and FQGTGA. The CDR3 runs to 14 residues. The CDR3 DNA sequence: TGTGCCAGCAGCCCCTTTCGGTCTGGTGGTGAGCAGTACTTC. This encodes CASSPFRSGGEQYF.

A few counts support this clone. The rearrangement joins TRBV7-8 to TRBJ2-5; 9 bases match TRBD1. Trimming removed 5 bases from V and 1 base from J; junction bases left unmatched: 8. The CDR3 spans 16 residues. Germline CDR1 reads SGHVS; CDR2 reads FQNEAQ. The CDR3, as DNA: TGTGCCAGCAGCGCCCGACAGGGGGGGGTCCAAGAGACCCAGTACTTC. Residues: CASSARQGGVQETQYF.

The chain combines TRBV5-1 with TRBJ2-3, with D possibly matching TRBD2 (6 bases). The length of the CDR3 is 13 residues. Germline CDR1 reads SGHRS; CDR2 reads YFSETQ. Trimming removed 4 bases at V and 0 bases at J, with 6 bases between. The CDR3 reads CASSRESTDTQYF. Written as DNA, the CDR3 is TGCGCCAGCAGCCGGGAGAGCACAGATACGCAGTATTTT.

This clone was recorded only once. The chain uses TRBV21-1 and TRBJ1-5; TRBD1 was called by the table and not checked on the DNA. TRBV21-1 is listed as a pseudogene. The CDR3 spans 14 residues. In nucleotides, the CDR3 is TGTGCCAGCAGCACTTGGACAGACCATCAGCCCCAGCATTTT. This gives the protein CASSTWTDHQPQHF.

V usage is TRBV29-1 and J usage is TRBJ2-1, with 8 bases aligning to TRBD2. V was pared by 6 bases and J by 4 bases, with 11 bases of the junction left unmatched. Germline loops: CDR1 SQVTM, CDR2 ANQGSEA. This CDR3 comprises 15 residues. CDR3 amino acids: CSVLSSGRSYNEQFF. Here the CDR3 DNA reads TGCAGCGTCCTATCTAGCGGGCGCTCTTACAATGAGCAGTTCTTC.

V is TRBV7-9 and J is TRBJ1-4; D is uncertain. The germline gives CDR1 SEHNR, CDR2 FQNEAQ (reference sequence). The length of the CDR3 is 15 residues. The ends were cut back, 1 base at V and 0 bases at J, with 6 bases in the middle. This chain's CDR3 is CASSLGPTTNEKLFF. The CDR3 DNA follows: TGTGCCAGCAGCTTAGGTCCAACAACTAATGAAAAACTGTTTTTT.